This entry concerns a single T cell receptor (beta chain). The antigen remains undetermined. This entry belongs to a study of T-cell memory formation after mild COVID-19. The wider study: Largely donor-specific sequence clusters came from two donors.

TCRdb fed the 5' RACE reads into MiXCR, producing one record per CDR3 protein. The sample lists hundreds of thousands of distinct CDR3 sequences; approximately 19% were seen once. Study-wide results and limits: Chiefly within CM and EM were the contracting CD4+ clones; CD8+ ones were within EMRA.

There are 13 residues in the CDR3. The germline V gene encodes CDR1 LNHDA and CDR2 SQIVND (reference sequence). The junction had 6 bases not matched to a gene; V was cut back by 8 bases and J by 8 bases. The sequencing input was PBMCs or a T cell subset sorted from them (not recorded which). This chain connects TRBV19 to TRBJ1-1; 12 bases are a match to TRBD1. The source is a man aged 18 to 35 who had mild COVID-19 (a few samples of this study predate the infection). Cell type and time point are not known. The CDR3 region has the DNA TGTGCCAGTTCGGGACAGGGGGCACGCGAAGCTTTCTTT. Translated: CASSGQGAREAFF.